This entry concerns a single TCR beta chain. Trimming took 5 bases from V and 8 from J; bases not matched to a gene: 18. The CDR3 contains 17 residues. Per germline, CDR1 SNHLY and CDR2 FYNNEI. Data came from immunoSEQ multiplex PCR; TCRdb stores just in-frame clones and leaves some out. The sample shows approximately 90,000 clones, around 87% of them seen only once. The data stem from a study of blood T cell repertoires in COVID-19. As for the study in general: In each case, the material was cDNA or gDNA derived from T cells, B-cell-depleted T cells, or PBMCs.

The V and J genes are TRBV2 and TRBJ1-2, with 9 positions matching TRBD1. The sequence derives from a human donor with acute or convalescent COVID-19. The donor label of this sample is uncertain. Material for sequencing was peripheral blood. CDR3 loop: CASSRSLTTGGAAGYTF. The CDR3 DNA reads as TGTGCCAGCAGTCGAAGTCTCACCACAGGGGGCGCGGCCGGCTACACCTTC.